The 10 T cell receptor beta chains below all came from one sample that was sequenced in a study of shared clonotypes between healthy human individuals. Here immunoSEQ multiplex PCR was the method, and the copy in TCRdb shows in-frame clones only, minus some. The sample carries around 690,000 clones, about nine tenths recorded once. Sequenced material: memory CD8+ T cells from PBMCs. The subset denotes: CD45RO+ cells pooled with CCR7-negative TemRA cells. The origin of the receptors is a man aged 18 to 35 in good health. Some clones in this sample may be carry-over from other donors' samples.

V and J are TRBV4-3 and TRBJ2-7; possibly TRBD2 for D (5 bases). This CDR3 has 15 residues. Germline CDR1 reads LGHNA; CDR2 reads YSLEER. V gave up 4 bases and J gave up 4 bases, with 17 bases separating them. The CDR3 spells CASSPSRRDVYEQYF. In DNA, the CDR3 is TGCGCCAGCAGCCCCTCAAGACGGGATGTGTACGAGCAGTACTTC.

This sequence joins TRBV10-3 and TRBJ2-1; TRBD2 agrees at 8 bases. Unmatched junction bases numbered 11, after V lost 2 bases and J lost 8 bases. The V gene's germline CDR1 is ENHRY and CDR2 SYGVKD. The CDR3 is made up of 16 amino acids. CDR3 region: CAISEDPGLGADEQFF. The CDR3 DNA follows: TGTGCCATCAGTGAGGATCCGGGACTAGGAGCCGATGAGCAGTTCTTC.

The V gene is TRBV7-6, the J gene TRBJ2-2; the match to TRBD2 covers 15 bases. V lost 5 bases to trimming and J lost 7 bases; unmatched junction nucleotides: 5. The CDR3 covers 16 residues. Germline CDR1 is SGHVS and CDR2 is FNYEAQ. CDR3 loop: CASSLGLAGGIGELFF. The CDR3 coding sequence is TGTGCCAGCAGCCTAGGACTAGCGGGAGGGATCGGGGAGCTGTTTTTT.

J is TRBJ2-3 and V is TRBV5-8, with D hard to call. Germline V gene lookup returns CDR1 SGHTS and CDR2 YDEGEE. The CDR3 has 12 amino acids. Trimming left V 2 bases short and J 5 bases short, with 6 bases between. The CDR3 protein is CASSFTRDTQYF. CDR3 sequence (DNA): TGTGCCAGCAGCTTTACGAGAGATACGCAGTATTTT.

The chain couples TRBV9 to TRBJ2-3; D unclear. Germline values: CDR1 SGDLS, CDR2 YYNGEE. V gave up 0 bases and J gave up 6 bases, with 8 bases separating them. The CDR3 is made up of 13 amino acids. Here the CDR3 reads CASSVGVADTQYF. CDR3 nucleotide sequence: TGTGCCAGCAGCGTAGGAGTGGCGGATACGCAGTATTTT.

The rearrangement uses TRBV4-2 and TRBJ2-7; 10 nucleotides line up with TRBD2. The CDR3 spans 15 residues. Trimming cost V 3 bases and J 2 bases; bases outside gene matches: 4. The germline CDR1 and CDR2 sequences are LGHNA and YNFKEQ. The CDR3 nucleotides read TGTGCCAGCAGCCAGGCAGCGGGAGGGCCCTACGAGCAGTACTTC. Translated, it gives CASSQAAGGPYEQYF.

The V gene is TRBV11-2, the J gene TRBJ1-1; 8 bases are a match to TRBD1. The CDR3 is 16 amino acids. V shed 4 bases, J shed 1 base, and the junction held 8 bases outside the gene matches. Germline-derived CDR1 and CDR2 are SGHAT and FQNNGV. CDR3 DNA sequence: TGTGCCAGCAGCTCCCACAGGGGGGAGGGGAACACTGAAGCTTTCTTT. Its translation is CASSSHRGEGNTEAFF.

This chain's CDR3 is CASSRTENNSPLHF. CDR3 nucleotide sequence: TGTGCCAGCAGCCGGACAGAAAATAATTCACCCCTCCACTTT. The chain uses TRBV13 and TRBJ1-6; perhaps TRBD1 as D (6 bases). Per germline, CDR1 PRHDT and CDR2 FYEKMQ (reference sequence). The V end was cut by 5 bases, the J end by 5 bases, with 10 bases between. CDR3 size: 14 residues.

The CDR3 sequence is CASSMWQGSAGELFF. The CDR3 DNA reads TGTGCCAGTAGTATGTGGCAGGGTTCGGCCGGGGAGCTGTTTTTT. The V and J genes are TRBV19 and TRBJ2-2; D may be TRBD1 (5 bases). This CDR3 region has 15 residues. V lost 3 bases, J lost 6 bases, and 14 bases lay in between. Germline V gene data show CDR1 as LNHDA and CDR2 as SQIVND (reference sequence).

CDR3 protein: CASSRRLAGISEQYF. The CDR3 DNA is TGTGCCAGCAGCCGGCGACTAGCGGGAATAAGCGAGCAGTACTTC. This chain joins TRBV4-2 and TRBJ2-7, with TRBD2 matching over 11 bases. The CDR3 runs to 15 residues. Looked up from germline, CDR1 is LGHNA and CDR2 is YNFKEQ. V trimming: 4 bases; J trimming: 6 bases; junction bases outside the gene matches: 8.